Presented here are 13 T cell receptor beta chains from one specimen sequenced in a study of TIL therapy for anti-PD-1-resistant metastatic lung cancer. The immunoSEQ assay was v3. TCRdb's table, derived via immunoSEQ multiplex PCR, lists solely in-frame clones and lacks some. The profile shows about 50,000 clones, roughly 85% of them singletons. The time point here: pre-treatment sample, taken before nivolumab and TIL therapy. The material sequenced was blood, taken at baseline. The receptors were sampled from a person aged 25-80 years with non-small cell lung cancer.

This rearrangement joins TRBV6-5 to TRBJ1-2; 8 nucleotides match TRBD1. Trimming at V came to 5 bases and at J to 4 bases, leaving 9 bases not matched to a gene. Germline CDR1 MNHEY, CDR2 SVGAGI. The CDR3 has 15 residues. CDR3: CASSPGTGGGYGYTF. The CDR3 bases are TGTGCCAGCAGTCCCGGGACAGGTGGCGGCTATGGCTACACCTTC.

This clone was seen only once. This chain connects TRBV7-2 to TRBJ1-2; D gene ambiguous. The CDR3 runs 13 residues. Germline CDR1 and CDR2: SGHTA and FQGNSA. Deletions cut 3 bases from V and 2 bases from J, with 7 bases between. CDR3 in amino acids: CASSFGLNYGYTF. The CDR3 DNA is TGTGCCAGCAGCTTCGGACTGAACTATGGCTACACCTTC.

The chain recombines TRBV6-6 with TRBJ1-3; TRBD1 matches 7 bases. The germline CDR1 and CDR2 sequences are MNHNY and SVGAGI (reference sequence). The CDR3 spans 14 residues. The V gene end was trimmed by 7 bases and the J gene end by 2 bases; junction bases not matched to a gene: 5. The CDR3: CASINDRAGNTIYF. As DNA, the CDR3 is TGTGCCAGCATAAACGACAGGGCTGGAAACACCATATATTTT.

V and J are TRBV6-6 and TRBJ1-1, with D tentatively TRBD1 (5 bases). Looked up from germline, CDR1 is MNHNY and CDR2 is SVGAGI (reference sequence). Trimming took 4 bases from V and 0 from J, leaving 9 bases between them. This CDR3 spans 14 amino acids. DNA of the CDR3: TGTGCCAGCAGTTTACAGGCAATGAACACTGAAGCTTTCTTT. Translation: CASSLQAMNTEAFF.

The rearrangement links TRBV18 to TRBJ2-4, with a possible D match to TRBD2 (7 bases). The CDR3 runs to 16 residues. Germline V CDR1 and CDR2: KGHSH, LQKENI. Trimming pared 1 base from V and 3 bases from J, leaving 13 bases between. This chain's CDR3 is CASSPQGGGDKNIQYF. The CDR3 DNA reads as TGTGCCAGCTCACCACAGGGCGGGGGCGACAAAAACATTCAGTACTTC. Looking up the rest from reference TRBV18 and TRBJ2-4 gives the full variable domain: NAGVMQNPRHLVRRRGQEARLRCSPMKGHSHVYWYRQLPEEGLKFMVYLQKENIIDESGMPKERFSAEFPKEGPSILRIQQVVRGDSAAYFCASSPQGGGDKNIQYFGAGTRLSVL.

The chain combines TRBV28 with TRBJ2-7; TRBD1 matches at 9 bases. V was pared by 7 bases and J by 3 bases, with 10 bases of the junction left unmatched. This CDR3 region has 15 residues. The germline gives CDR1 MDHEN, CDR2 SYDVKM. CDR3 region: CASTLVPGQGYEQYF. CDR3 sequence (DNA): TGTGCCAGCACCCTCGTCCCGGGACAGGGCTACGAGCAGTACTTC.

This sequence joins TRBV27 and TRBJ2-6; no firm D call. V was shortened by 2 bases and J by 1 base, with 3 bases between the two germline ends. This CDR3 has 14 residues. From germline, CDR1 is MNHEY and CDR2 SMNVEV (reference sequence). CDR3 DNA sequence: TGTGCCAGCAGTTTAACATCTGGGGCCAACGTCCTGACTTTC. As protein: CASSLTSGANVLTF.

This chain connects TRBV3-1 (or the pseudogene TRBV3-2) to TRBJ1-5, with TRBD1 as a possible D gene (5 bases). The V gene's germline CDR1 is LGHDT and CDR2 YNNKEL (reference sequence). This CDR3 has 14 amino acids. V lost 4 bases to trimming and J lost 0 bases, with 7 bases between them. The CDR3 DNA is TGTGCCAGCAGCCTGACAGCTAGCAATCAGCCCCAGCATTTT. The encoded protein is CASSLTASNQPQHF.

This sequence joins TRBV18 and TRBJ2-3; no clear D gene. The CDR3 contains 14 residues. Trimming took 3 bases from V and 1 from J, leaving 8 bases between them. Germline V gene lookup returns CDR1 KGHSH and CDR2 LQKENI. CDR3 sequence (DNA): TGTGCCAGCTCACCGACCGCAGGCACAGATACGCAGTATTTT. Translation: CASSPTAGTDTQYF.

This chain links TRBV10-2 with TRBJ1-2; D is ambiguous. Germline V gives CDR1 WSHSY, CDR2 SAAADI. V lost 3 bases to trimming and J lost 6 bases, with 14 bases between them. The CDR3 is 14 amino acids. The CDR3 protein is CASSDPLATDGYTF. The CDR3 DNA follows: TGCGCCAGCAGTGACCCCCTGGCTACCGATGGCTACACCTTC.

The chain employs TRBV11-2 and TRBJ2-3, with 7 positions matching TRBD2. Losses at the gene ends were 10 bases for V and 0 bases for J; bases not matched to a gene: 4. This CDR3 has 13 amino acids. CDR1 and CDR2 from the germline V gene are SGHAT and FQNNGV. The CDR3 sequence: CATRAGSTDTQYF. Written as DNA, the CDR3 is TGTGCCACCCGAGCGGGGAGCACAGATACGCAGTATTTT. The whole variable domain, filled in from reference TRBV11-2 and TRBJ2-3, reads EAGVAQSPRYKIIEKRQSVAFWCNPISGHATLYWYQQILGQGPKLLIQFQNNGVVDDSQLPKDRFSAERLKGVDSTLKIQPAKLEDSAVYLCATRAGSTDTQYFGPGTRLTVL.

The chain links TRBV6-5 to TRBJ2-3; D may be TRBD2 (6 bases). The length of the CDR3 is 14 residues. Germline values: CDR1 MNHEY, CDR2 SVGAGI. The V gene lost 6 bases and the J gene lost 1 base, with 11 bases spanning the gap. The CDR3, as DNA: TGTGCCAGCAGGCCCGGGGAGGGCACAGATACGCAGTATTTT. Translating gives CASRPGEGTDTQYF.

The chain employs TRBV3-1 (or the pseudogene TRBV3-2) and TRBJ1-2; D perhaps matches TRBD1 (6 bases). CDR3 size: 12 residues. The germline V gene has CDR1 LGHDT and CDR2 YNNKEL (reference sequence). Trimming left V 4 bases short and J 8 bases short, with 11 bases between. CDR3 bases: TGTGCCAGCAGCCTTACAGGGTACGGCTACACCTTC. Amino acid sequence: CASSLTGYGYTF.